The 9 T cell receptor beta chains below come from one sample, sequenced in a study of OX40 agonist ivuxolimab in advanced cancers. Clones were sequenced by immunoSEQ multiplex PCR, and TCRdb holds only the in-frame ones, with some missing. The sample has some 110,000 clones; about nine tenths are singletons. The sample was CD4+ or CD8+ T cells sorted from blood, taken in a trial of the OX40 agonist ivuxolimab. The receptor set was obtained from an adult with an advanced solid tumor such as melanoma, head and neck, liver or kidney cancer.

The chain uses TRBV14 and TRBJ2-5; D perhaps matches TRBD1 (6 bases). V shed 3 bases and J shed 4 bases, with 9 bases lying between them. Germline loops: CDR1 SGHDN, CDR2 FVKESK. The CDR3 contains 13 residues. The chain's CDR3 is CASSQADRETQYF. In DNA, the CDR3 is TGTGCCAGCAGCCAGGCGGACAGAGAGACCCAGTACTTC.

This clone has just one count. The chain joins TRBV7-2 to TRBJ1-5; D is uncertain. The CDR3 covers 15 residues. From germline, CDR1 is SGHTA and CDR2 FQGNSA. V was shortened by 0 bases and J by 6 bases, with 12 bases between the two germline ends. CDR3 sequence reads: CASSLAVNQGQPQHF. The CDR3 nucleotides read TGTGCCAGCAGCTTAGCAGTTAACCAAGGTCAGCCCCAGCATTTT. Together with reference TRBV7-2 and TRBJ1-5, the CDR3 gives the full variable domain: GAGVSQSPSNKVTEKGKDVELRCDPISGHTALYWYRQSLGQGLEFLIYFQGNSAPDKSGLPSDRFSAERTGGSVSTLTIQRTQQEDSAVYLCASSLAVNQGQPQHFGDGTRLSIL.

V is TRBV7-2 and J is TRBJ1-2, with 7 bases identical to TRBD1. The V segment lost 4 bases and the J segment 5 bases; nucleotides outside the gene matches: 7. Germline V lookup: CDR1 SGHTA, CDR2 FQGNSA. The CDR3 spans 14 residues. CDR3 in amino acids: CASSSTGVGYGYTF. The CDR3 region has the DNA TGTGCCAGCAGCTCTACAGGGGTGGGGTATGGCTACACCTTC.

The chain combines TRBV13 with TRBJ1-3; 11 bases map to TRBD1. This CDR3 comprises 17 residues. Germline V gene sequence: CDR1 PRHDT, CDR2 FYEKMQ (reference sequence). V lost 4 bases and J lost 0; bases outside the gene matches: 5. The CDR3 spells CASSSRDRGSSGNTIYF. The CDR3 DNA sequence: TGTGCCAGCAGCTCACGGGACAGGGGGTCCTCTGGAAACACCATATATTTT.

The CDR3: CASSPHGPQTKLSSYNSPLHF. CDR3 in DNA: TGCGCCAGCAGCCCCCACGGTCCACAGACTAAACTGAGCTCCTATAATTCACCCCTCCACTTT. The genes are TRBV5-1 and TRBJ1-6; D unresolved. From germline, CDR1 is SGHRS and CDR2 YFSETQ. CDR3 length: 21 amino acids. With 4 bases removed from V and 0 bases from J, the gap between germline ends came to 26 bases.

This clone was recorded once. The chain combines TRBV10-3 with TRBJ1-5, with 7 bases matching TRBD1. Germline V gene sequence: CDR1 ENHRY, CDR2 SYGVKD. The V and J ends lost 2 bases and 2 bases, in that order; junction bases with no gene match: 0. This CDR3 is built from 14 residues. CDR3: CAISETGGNQPQHF. CDR3 sequence (DNA): TGTGCCATCAGTGAGACAGGGGGCAATCAGCCCCAGCATTTT.

The chain links TRBV6-5 to TRBJ1-4; no firm D call. Per the germline V gene, CDR1 is MNHEY and CDR2 is SVGAGI. V shed 2 bases and J shed 4 bases, with 11 bases lying between them. The CDR3 is 15 amino acids. The CDR3 coding sequence is TGTGCCAGCAGTTACGCAGGTCTGATTAATGAAAAACTGTTTTTT. Its translation: CASSYAGLINEKLFF.

V and J are TRBV6-6 and TRBJ2-3; unclear D gene. There are 16 residues in the CDR3. CDR1 and CDR2 (germline): MNHNY, SVGAGI (reference sequence). Trimming removed 6 bases from V and 2 bases from J, with 18 bases in between. The CDR3 DNA reads TGTGCCAGCAGGGAAAGGATGGTAGCAGACACAGATACGCAGTATTTT. As protein: CASRERMVADTDTQYF.

Worth noting for this clone: At one end the junction does not follow the germline gene, possibly because of a read error. CDR3 protein: CASSLGGSFNEQFF. Written as DNA, the CDR3 is TGTGCCAGCAGCTTAGGTGGATCCTTCAATGAGCAGTTCTTC. This chain uses TRBV7-9 with TRBJ2-1; the D is unclear. Germline V gene lookup returns CDR1 SEHNR and CDR2 FQNEAQ (reference sequence). The CDR3 has 14 amino acids.